Below are 21 T cell receptor beta chains sequenced from a single sample in a study of beta chain features in type 1 diabetes. These TCRs are of unknown antigen specificity. Investigators reverse transcribed all isolated RNA, so they sequenced expressed TCRB transcripts. The data were produced by immunoSEQ multiplex PCR, yet TCRdb's version contains in-frame clones alone and is incomplete. The profile covers about 190,000 clones, with 6% to 9% appearing a single time and 0.5% taken by the ten largest. Study-wide results and caveats: Researchers report that Type 1 diabetes patients had moderately but significantly shorter TCRB CDR3s across all four CD4+ subsets.

The sequencing sample was made of central memory CD4+ T cells from blood. These receptors all come from a man between 18 and 35 years old with type 1 diabetes.

This rearrangement joins TRBV28 to TRBJ1-1, with TRBD1 matching 8 bases. The J segment lost 10 bases and the V segment lost 3 bases, leaving 10 bases of the junction unmatched. The CDR3 contains 14 residues. From germline, CDR1 is MDHEN and CDR2 SYDVKM. In DNA form, the CDR3 reads TGTGCCAGCAGTTTCTCAGGGGGCAATGCGGGAGCTTTCTTT. Protein: CASSFSGGNAGAFF.

The chain links TRBV5-1 to TRBJ1-1, with D unclear. Germline CDR1 and CDR2: SGHRS and YFSETQ. This CDR3 has 14 amino acids. V was shortened by 2 bases and J by 0 bases, with 8 bases between the two germline ends. CDR3: CASSLSIMNTEAFF. The CDR3 DNA is TGCGCCAGCAGCTTATCTATAATGAACACTGAAGCTTTCTTT. Complete variable domain (other parts from reference TRBV5-1 and TRBJ1-1): KAGVTQTPRYLIKTRGQQVTLSCSPISGHRSVSWYQQTPGQGLQFLFEYFSETQRNKGNFPGRFSGRQFSNSRSEMNVSTLELGDSALYLCASSLSIMNTEAFFGQGTRLTVV.

This clone was recorded at least ten times. The CDR3 spells CSAATGLADYNEQFF. CDR3 in DNA: TGCAGCGCTGCGACGGGACTAGCGGACTACAATGAGCAGTTCTTC. V is TRBV29-1 and J is TRBJ2-1; TRBD2 matches at 11 bases. Germline lookup yields CDR1 SQVTM and CDR2 ANQGSEA. There are 15 residues in the CDR3. After removal of 7 bases from V and 3 bases from J, the junction contained 8 bases not matched to a gene.

The V gene is TRBV28, the J gene TRBJ1-4; 9 bases match TRBD1. The CDR3 extends over 17 amino acids. Germline CDR1 reads MDHEN; CDR2 reads SYDVKM. The V and J ends lost 4 bases and 8 bases, in that order; junction bases with no gene match: 14. CDR3 DNA: TGTGCCAGCAGTTCCGCCGGGACAGGGTCTCAGGGCGAAAAACTGTTTTTT. Encoded protein: CASSSAGTGSQGEKLFF.

This chain connects TRBV5-8 to TRBJ2-5, with 14 bases that match TRBD2. The junction had 7 bases not matched to a gene; V was cut back by 1 base and J by 2 bases. Germline assignment: CDR1 SGHTS and CDR2 YDEGEE. The length of the CDR3 is 18 residues. CDR3 coding DNA: TGTGCCAGCAGCTTGATGACTAGCGGGGGGGCTCTTCAAGAGACCCAGTACTTC. This gives the protein CASSLMTSGGALQETQYF.

The sample holds a few counts of this clone. V and J are TRBV2 and TRBJ2-5; TRBD2 aligns across 10 bases. The CDR3 sequence is 14 residues long. Germline V gene sequence: CDR1 SNHLY, CDR2 FYNNEI. J was trimmed by 1 base and V by 6 bases; bases with no gene match: 2. CDR3 sequence: CASRERGGQETQYF. As DNA, the CDR3 is TGTGCCAGCAGGGAGCGGGGGGGCCAAGAGACCCAGTACTTC. Based on the CDR3 plus reference TRBV2 and TRBJ2-5, the full variable domain is EPEVTQTPSHQVTQMGQEVILRCVPISNHLYFYWYRQILGQKVEFLVSFYNNEISEKSEIFDDQFSVERPDGSNFTLKIRSTKLEDSAMYFCASRERGGQETQYFGPGTRLLVL.

The genes are TRBV28 and TRBJ2-1; D is ambiguous. The CDR3 runs 13 residues. The germline CDR1 and CDR2 sequences are MDHEN and SYDVKM. V lost 2 bases to trimming and J lost 8 bases, with 10 bases between them. The CDR3, as DNA: TGTGCCAGCAGTTTACCGACGACTCATGAGCAGTTCTTC. It specifies CASSLPTTHEQFF.

The chain links TRBV28 to TRBJ2-5; 8 positions match TRBD2. CDR1 is MDHEN and CDR2 is SYDVKM in the germline V gene. J lost 5 bases, V lost 11 bases, and 7 bases had no gene match. The CDR3 has 12 residues. The CDR3 is CASAGGWETQYF. In DNA form, the CDR3 reads TGTGCCTCGGCGGGGGGCTGGGAGACCCAGTACTTC.

This clone was found a few times. The chain joins TRBV6-5 to TRBJ1-6; D gene unclear. The CDR3 is 12 residues long. The V end was cut by 6 bases, the J end by 9 bases, with 9 bases between. CDR1 and CDR2 from the germline V gene are MNHEY and SVGAGI. CDR3 amino acids: CASRDGGSPLHF. CDR3 DNA: TGTGCCAGCAGAGATGGCGGTTCACCCCTCCACTTT.

V gene TRBV5-1 combines with J gene TRBJ2-5; TRBD1 aligns across 9 bases. The CDR3 is 15 residues long. The junction had 7 bases not matched to a gene; V was cut back by 3 bases and J by 4 bases. CDR1 is SGHRS and CDR2 is YFSETQ in the germline V gene. Here the CDR3 reads CASSSAGQGGETQYF. CDR3 DNA sequence: TGCGCCAGCAGCTCGGCGGGACAGGGAGGAGAGACCCAGTACTTC. The full variable domain, completed using reference TRBV5-1 and TRBJ2-5, is KAGVTQTPRYLIKTRGQQVTLSCSPISGHRSVSWYQQTPGQGLQFLFEYFSETQRNKGNFPGRFSGRQFSNSRSEMNVSTLELGDSALYLCASSSAGQGGETQYFGPGTRLLVL.

The V call is TRBV5-4, the J call TRBJ2-3; D not certain. Trimming removed 1 base from V and 2 bases from J, with 14 bases in between. Germline CDR1 and CDR2: SGHNT and YYREEE (reference sequence). The CDR3 runs to 16 residues. CDR3 nucleotide sequence: TGTGCCAGCAGCTTGCAGCAGGTCCTTTACACAGATACGCAGTATTTT. Translating gives CASSLQQVLYTDTQYF.

This clone has a count of ten or more. The chain recombines TRBV4-3 with TRBJ2-7; 9 bases map to TRBD1. Per the germline V gene, CDR1 is LGHNA and CDR2 is YSLEER. The V segment lost 3 bases and the J segment 5 bases; nucleotides outside the gene matches: 11. The CDR3 is 16 residues long. DNA of the CDR3: TGCGCCAGCAGCCACCTCGCCGGGACAGGGTCCCACGAGCAGTACTTC. This gives the protein CASSHLAGTGSHEQYF.

The chain carries TRBV19 and TRBJ2-5, with 7 bases identical to TRBD2. The length of the CDR3 is 16 residues. The V gene's germline CDR1 is LNHDA and CDR2 SQIVND (reference sequence). V lost 3 bases to trimming and J lost 2 bases; unmatched junction nucleotides: 9. CDR3 nucleotide sequence: TGTGCCAGTAGTATGCGGTCTAGCGGAGATCAAGAGACCCAGTACTTC. Translation: CASSMRSSGDQETQYF. The variable domain in full, with the rest retrieved from reference TRBV19 and TRBJ2-5, is DGGITQSPKYLFRKEGQNVTLSCEQNLNHDAMYWYRQDPGQGLRLIYYSQIVNDFQKGDIAEGYSVSREKKESFPLTVTSAQKNPTAFYLCASSMRSSGDQETQYFGPGTRLLVL.

The V call is TRBV2, the J call TRBJ2-1; 7 positions match TRBD1. Germline V gene sequence: CDR1 SNHLY, CDR2 FYNNEI. The ends lost 3 bases at V and 1 base at J; junction bases unmatched: 3. CDR3 length: 15 residues. CDR3 loop: CASSEGQPSYNEQFF. In DNA form, the CDR3 reads TGTGCCAGCAGTGAGGGACAGCCTTCCTACAATGAGCAGTTCTTC.

The V and J genes are TRBV14 and TRBJ1-2; 10 bases fit TRBD1. Germline V gives CDR1 SGHDN, CDR2 FVKESK. The CDR3 extends over 15 amino acids. V shed 4 bases and J 6 bases; nucleotides not matched to a gene: 8. CDR3 sequence: CASSPSAGTGDGYTF. CDR3 sequence (DNA): TGTGCCAGCAGCCCTTCGGCCGGGACAGGGGATGGCTACACCTTC. Complete variable domain (other parts from reference TRBV14 and TRBJ1-2): EAGVTQFPSHSVIEKGQTVTLRCDPISGHDNLYWYRRVMGKEIKFLLHFVKESKQDESGMPNNRFLAERTGGTYSTLKVQPAELEDSGVYFCASSPSAGTGDGYTFGSGTRLTVV.

This clone was picked up a small number of times. This chain connects TRBV30 to TRBJ1-3, with 7 nucleotides matching TRBD1. V was clipped by 4 bases and J by 4 bases; unmatched bases: 7. Germline-derived CDR1 and CDR2 are GTSNPN and SVGIG (reference sequence). The CDR3 spans 14 residues. The CDR3 DNA sequence: TGTGCCTGGAAAATCCAGGGACAGGGAAACACCATATATTTT. Translation: CAWKIQGQGNTIYF.

This chain joins TRBV5-1 and TRBJ2-3; maybe TRBD1 (5 bases). The germline CDR1 and CDR2 sequences are SGHRS and YFSETQ. The CDR3 totals 14 residues. V was pared by 3 bases and J by 2 bases, with 10 bases between. The CDR3 reads CASSSATATDTQYF. CDR3 DNA sequence: TGCGCCAGCAGCTCCGCGACAGCCACAGATACGCAGTATTTT. Full variable domain (missing parts from reference TRBV5-1 and TRBJ2-3): KAGVTQTPRYLIKTRGQQVTLSCSPISGHRSVSWYQQTPGQGLQFLFEYFSETQRNKGNFPGRFSGRQFSNSRSEMNVSTLELGDSALYLCASSSATATDTQYFGPGTRLTVL.

The rearrangement joins TRBV6-5 to TRBJ2-7; D not certain. V was trimmed by 0 bases and J by 2 bases, leaving 8 bases between them. In germline, CDR1 is MNHEY, CDR2 SVGAGI. This CDR3 region has 14 residues. The CDR3 DNA reads TGTGCCAGCAGTTACTCGCGTGCCGCCTACGAGCAGTACTTC. Translating gives CASSYSRAAYEQYF.

This clone has more than one count but fewer than ten. The V gene is TRBV4-2, the J gene TRBJ1-5; perhaps TRBD1 as D (5 bases). Germline CDR1 LGHNA, CDR2 YNFKEQ. This CDR3 is built from 16 residues. V lost 4 bases, J lost 5 bases, and 18 bases lay in between. The DNA of the CDR3 is TGTGCCAGCAGCCTGGGGAGGGACGGGGATTATCAGCCCCAGCATTTT. This sequence encodes CASSLGRDGDYQPQHF.

This sequence joins TRBV19 and TRBJ2-2; 8 bases line up with TRBD1. The CDR3 covers 16 residues. V shed 3 bases, J shed 6 bases, and the junction held 9 bases outside the gene matches. Germline CDR1 and CDR2: LNHDA and SQIVND (reference sequence). Here the CDR3 DNA reads TGTGCCAGTAGTATTCCGGCCGGGACAGGTGCCGGGGAGCTGTTTTTT. This translates into CASSIPAGTGAGELFF.

The CDR3 nucleotides read TGTGCCAGTAGTACCGCTTACGCGGGGATCCCCTACGAGCAGTACTTC. This sequence encodes CASSTAYAGIPYEQYF. V is TRBV19 and J is TRBJ2-7; a possible D gene is TRBD2 (6 bases). CDR3 length: 16 residues. Germline V gene data show CDR1 as LNHDA and CDR2 as SQIVND (reference sequence). V dropped 4 bases and J dropped 2 bases, with 18 bases sitting between them.